Listed here are 8 T cell receptor beta chains from one sample, sequenced in a study of blood T cell repertoires in COVID-19. Clones were read by immunoSEQ multiplex PCR, and TCRdb kept only the in-frame ones, dropping some. Of fewer than 65,000 clones listed, 65% to 90% are singletons. The sequencing sample was made of peripheral blood. Every receptor here comes from a man between 60 and 75 years old with acute or convalescent COVID-19.

The genes are TRBV10-3 and TRBJ2-7; D may be TRBD2 (6 bases). Germline assignment: CDR1 ENHRY and CDR2 SYGVKD. V dropped 6 bases and J dropped 1 base, with 7 bases sitting between them. The CDR3 is made up of 12 amino acids. For the CDR3, the DNA is TGTGCCATCAGGCGGGGATCCTACGAGCAGTACTTC. It codes for CAIRRGSYEQYF.

This clone has just one count. The rearrangement joins TRBV28 to TRBJ1-2; D may be TRBD1 (6 bases). Trimming removed 1 base at V and 8 bases at J, with 14 bases between. This CDR3 has 14 residues. Germline-derived CDR1 and CDR2 are MDHEN and SYDVKM. The CDR3, as DNA: TGTGCCAGCAGTTTATCTGGGGGCGCGAGGGGCTACACCTTC. The encoded protein is CASSLSGGARGYTF.

The J gene is TRBJ1-5, the V gene TRBV10-3, with TRBD1 matching over 7 bases. Germline values: CDR1 ENHRY, CDR2 SYGVKD. Trimming took 0 bases from V and 4 from J; bases not matched to a gene: 6. The CDR3 spans 16 residues. CDR3 protein: CAISESRTGANQPQHF. The CDR3 DNA reads TGTGCCATCAGTGAGTCGAGGACAGGCGCTAATCAGCCCCAGCATTTT.

The chain combines TRBV5-6 with TRBJ1-5, with 8 bases matching TRBD1. Germline trimming cut 3 bases from V and 7 bases from J; bases unmatched to any gene: 9. Germline V gives CDR1 SGHDT, CDR2 YYEEEE. CDR3 length equals 15 residues. This CDR3 is CASSSLQGVGQPQHF. In nucleotides, the CDR3 is TGTGCCAGCAGCTCGTTACAGGGGGTTGGCCAGCCCCAGCATTTT.

J is TRBJ2-7 and V is TRBV7-2; TRBD2 agrees at 8 bases. CDR3 length: 15 residues. Looked up from germline, CDR1 is SGHTA and CDR2 is FQGNSA. V lost 2 bases, J lost 6 bases, and 9 bases stayed unmatched. Here the CDR3 reads CASSLSGGRIGEQYF. The DNA for the CDR3 is TGTGCCAGCAGCTTATCCGGCGGGAGGATCGGCGAGCAGTACTTC.

This clone turned up a few times. The rearrangement links TRBV28 to TRBJ2-7; no reliable D call. The CDR3 has 17 amino acids. From germline, CDR1 is MDHEN and CDR2 SYDVKM. V lost 5 bases to trimming and J lost 3 bases, with 23 bases between them. In nucleotides, the CDR3 is TGTGCCAGCAGTACCCATAGTTCGTGGCGGCTGAACTACGAGCAGTACTTC. This codes for CASSTHSSWRLNYEQYF.

The chain recombines TRBV5-4 with TRBJ2-3; TRBD1 matches at 8 bases. This CDR3 has 16 amino acids. Per germline, CDR1 SGHNT and CDR2 YYREEE (reference sequence). The V and J ends lost 3 bases and 2 bases, in that order; junction bases with no gene match: 8. The CDR3 nucleotides read TGTGCCAGCAGCTACGACAGGGGTGGTGTCACAGATACGCAGTATTTT. Its translation: CASSYDRGGVTDTQYF.

The J gene is TRBJ1-6, the V gene TRBV7-3; 7 nucleotides line up with TRBD1. The junction had 6 bases not matched to a gene; V was cut back by 3 bases and J by 7 bases. Germline V gives CDR1 SGHTA, CDR2 FQGTGA. This CDR3 spans 15 amino acids. For the CDR3, the DNA is TGTGCCAGCAGCTTGGGGACAGCGTCGAATTCACCCCTCCACTTT. Its protein product is CASSLGTASNSPLHF.